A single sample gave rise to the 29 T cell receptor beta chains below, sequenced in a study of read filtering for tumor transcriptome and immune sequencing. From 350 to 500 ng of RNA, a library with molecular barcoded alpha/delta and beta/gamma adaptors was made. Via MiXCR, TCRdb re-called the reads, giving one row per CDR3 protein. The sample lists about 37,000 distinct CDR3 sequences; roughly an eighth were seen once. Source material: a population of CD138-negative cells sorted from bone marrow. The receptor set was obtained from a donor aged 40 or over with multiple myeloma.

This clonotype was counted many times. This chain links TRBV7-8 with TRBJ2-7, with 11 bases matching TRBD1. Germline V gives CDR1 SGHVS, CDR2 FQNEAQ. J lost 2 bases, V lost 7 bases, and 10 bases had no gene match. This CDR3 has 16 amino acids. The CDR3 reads CASIQNKGQGAYEQYF. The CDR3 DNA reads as TGTGCCAGCATCCAAAATAAGGGACAGGGGGCCTACGAGCAGTACTTC.

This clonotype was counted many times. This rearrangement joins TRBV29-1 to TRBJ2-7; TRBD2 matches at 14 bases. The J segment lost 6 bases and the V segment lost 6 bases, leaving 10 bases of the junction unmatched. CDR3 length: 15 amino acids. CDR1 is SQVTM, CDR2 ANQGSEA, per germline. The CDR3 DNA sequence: TGCAGCGTCCTGACTAGCGGGAGGGTAGCGATCGAGCAGTACTTC. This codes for CSVLTSGRVAIEQYF.

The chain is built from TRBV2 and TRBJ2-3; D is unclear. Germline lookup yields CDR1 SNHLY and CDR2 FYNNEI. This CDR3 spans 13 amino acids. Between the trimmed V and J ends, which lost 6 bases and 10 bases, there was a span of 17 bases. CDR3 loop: CASRTFYSPAQYF. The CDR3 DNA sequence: TGTGCCAGCAGGACATTTTATAGCCCGGCGCAGTATTTT.

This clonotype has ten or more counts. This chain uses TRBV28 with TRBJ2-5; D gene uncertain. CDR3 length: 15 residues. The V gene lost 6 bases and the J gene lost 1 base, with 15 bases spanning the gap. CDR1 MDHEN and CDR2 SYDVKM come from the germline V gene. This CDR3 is CASRERWAAQETQYF. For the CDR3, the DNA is TGTGCCAGCAGGGAACGTTGGGCCGCCCAAGAGACCCAGTACTTC.

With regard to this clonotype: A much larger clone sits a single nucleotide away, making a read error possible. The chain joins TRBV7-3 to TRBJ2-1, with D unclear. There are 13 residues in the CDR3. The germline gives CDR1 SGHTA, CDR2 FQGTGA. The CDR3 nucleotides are TGTGCCAGCAGCTTAACGGCCTTAAGTGAGCAGTCCTTC. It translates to CASSLTALSEQSF.

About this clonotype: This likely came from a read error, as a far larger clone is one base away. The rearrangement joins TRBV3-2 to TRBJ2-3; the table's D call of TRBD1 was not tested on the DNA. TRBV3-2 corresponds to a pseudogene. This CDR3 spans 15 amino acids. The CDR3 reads CASSQHYPPGDTQYF. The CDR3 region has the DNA TGTGCCAGCAGCCAACATTACCCCCCGGGAGATACGCAGTATTTT.

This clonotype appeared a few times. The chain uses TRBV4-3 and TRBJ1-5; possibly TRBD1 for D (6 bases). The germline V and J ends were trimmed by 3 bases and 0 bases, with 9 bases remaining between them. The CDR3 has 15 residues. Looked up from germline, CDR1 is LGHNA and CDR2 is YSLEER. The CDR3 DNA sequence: TGCGCCAGCAGCCAGACACAGGGTAGCAATCAGCCCCAGCATTTT. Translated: CASSQTQGSNQPQHF.

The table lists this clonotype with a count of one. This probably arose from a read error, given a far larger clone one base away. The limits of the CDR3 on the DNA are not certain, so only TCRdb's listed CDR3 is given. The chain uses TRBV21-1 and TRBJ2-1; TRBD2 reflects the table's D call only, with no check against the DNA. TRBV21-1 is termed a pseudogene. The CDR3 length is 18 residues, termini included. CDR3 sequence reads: CASSVATGSRRNYNEQFF.

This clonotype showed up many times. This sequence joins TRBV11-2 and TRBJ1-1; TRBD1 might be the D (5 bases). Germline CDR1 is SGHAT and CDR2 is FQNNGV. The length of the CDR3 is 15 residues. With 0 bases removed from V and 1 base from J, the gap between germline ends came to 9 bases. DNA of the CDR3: TGTGCCAGCAGCTTAGATGGGGGACCGAACACTGAAGCTTTCTTT. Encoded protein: CASSLDGGPNTEAFF.

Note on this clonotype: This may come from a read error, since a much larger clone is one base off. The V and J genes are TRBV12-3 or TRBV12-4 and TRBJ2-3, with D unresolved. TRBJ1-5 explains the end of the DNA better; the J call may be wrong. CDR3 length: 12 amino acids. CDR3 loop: CASSLSADTQHF. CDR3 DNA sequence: TGTGCCAGCAGTTTATCCGCAGATACGCAGCATTTT.

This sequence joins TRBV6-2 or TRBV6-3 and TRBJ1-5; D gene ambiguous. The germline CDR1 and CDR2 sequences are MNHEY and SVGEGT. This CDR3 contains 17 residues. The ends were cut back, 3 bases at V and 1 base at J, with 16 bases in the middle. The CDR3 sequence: CASSYPLGGFSNQPQHF. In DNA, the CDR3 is TGTGCCAGCAGTTATCCCCTGGGAGGGTTCAGCAATCAGCCCCAGCATTTT.

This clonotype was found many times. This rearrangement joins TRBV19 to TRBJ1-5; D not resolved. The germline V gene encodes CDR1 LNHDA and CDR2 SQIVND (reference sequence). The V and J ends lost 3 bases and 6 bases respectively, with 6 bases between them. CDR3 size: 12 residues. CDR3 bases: TGTGCCAGTAGTATCCCGCCTCAGCCCCAGCATTTT. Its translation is CASSIPPQPQHF.

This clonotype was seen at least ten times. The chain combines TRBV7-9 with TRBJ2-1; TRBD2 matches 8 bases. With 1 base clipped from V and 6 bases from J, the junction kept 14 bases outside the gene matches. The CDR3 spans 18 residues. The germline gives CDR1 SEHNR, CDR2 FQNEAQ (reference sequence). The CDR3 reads CASSLVISGTITGNEQFF. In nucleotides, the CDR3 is TGTGCCAGCAGCTTAGTTATTAGCGGGACTATAACAGGCAATGAGCAGTTCTTC.

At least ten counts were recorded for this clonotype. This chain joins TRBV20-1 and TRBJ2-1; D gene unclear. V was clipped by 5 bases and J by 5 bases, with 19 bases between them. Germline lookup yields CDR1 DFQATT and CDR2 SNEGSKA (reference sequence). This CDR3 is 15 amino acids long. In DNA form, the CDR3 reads TGCAGTGCTCACCCACACGGGCAGGTAGACAATGAGCAGTTCTTC. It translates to CSAHPHGQVDNEQFF.

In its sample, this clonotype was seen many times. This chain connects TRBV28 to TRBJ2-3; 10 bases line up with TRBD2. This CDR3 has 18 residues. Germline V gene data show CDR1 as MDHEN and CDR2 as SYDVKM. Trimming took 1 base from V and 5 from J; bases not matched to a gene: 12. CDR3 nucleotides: TGTGCCAGCAGTTTATTATCCGGACTAGCGGTGGAACAAGATACGCAGTATTTT. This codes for CASSLLSGLAVEQDTQYF.

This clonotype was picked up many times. CDR3 nucleotides: TGTGCCAGCAGCCACCGGACAGGGGGCACAGATACGCAGTATTTT. Its translation is CASSHRTGGTDTQYF. The chain joins TRBV14 to TRBJ2-3, with 9 bases that match TRBD1. The junction had 2 bases not matched to a gene; V was cut back by 3 bases and J by 1 base. This CDR3 has 15 amino acids. CDR1 SGHDN and CDR2 FVKESK come from the germline V gene.

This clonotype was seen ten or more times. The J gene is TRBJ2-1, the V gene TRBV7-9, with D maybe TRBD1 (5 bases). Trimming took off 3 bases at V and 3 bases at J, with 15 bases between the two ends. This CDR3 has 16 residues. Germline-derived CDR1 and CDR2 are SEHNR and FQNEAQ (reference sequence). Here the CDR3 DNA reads TGTGCCAGCAGCTTGCGCAACAGGAAATACTACAATGAGCAGTTCTTC. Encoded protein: CASSLRNRKYYNEQFF.

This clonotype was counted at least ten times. DNA of the CDR3: TGTGCCAGCAGCGTGGGACTAGCGGAAGAGACCCAGTACTTC. This translates into CASSVGLAEETQYF. The chain combines TRBV9 with TRBJ2-5; TRBD2 aligns across 11 bases. Germline CDR1 is SGDLS and CDR2 is YYNGEE. V lost 2 bases to trimming and J lost 3 bases; unmatched junction nucleotides: 0. The CDR3 runs to 14 residues.

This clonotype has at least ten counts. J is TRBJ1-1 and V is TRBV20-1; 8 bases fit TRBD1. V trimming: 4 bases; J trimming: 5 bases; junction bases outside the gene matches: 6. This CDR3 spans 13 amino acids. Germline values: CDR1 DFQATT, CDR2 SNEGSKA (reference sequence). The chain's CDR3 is CSAIGQGGTEAFF. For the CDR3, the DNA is TGCAGTGCTATTGGACAGGGCGGAACTGAAGCTTTCTTT.

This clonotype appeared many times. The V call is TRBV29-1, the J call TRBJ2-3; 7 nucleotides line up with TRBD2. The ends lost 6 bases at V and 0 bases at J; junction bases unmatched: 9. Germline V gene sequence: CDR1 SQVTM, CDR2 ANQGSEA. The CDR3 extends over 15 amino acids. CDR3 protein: CSVISTSWSTDTQYF. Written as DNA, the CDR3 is TGCAGCGTCATTTCGACTAGCTGGAGCACAGATACGCAGTATTTT.

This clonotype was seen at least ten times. The CDR3 protein is CASIPSGRNTGELFF. The DNA of the CDR3 is TGTGCCAGCATTCCAAGCGGGAGGAACACCGGGGAGCTGTTTTTT. The chain employs TRBV12-3 or TRBV12-4 and TRBJ2-2; 8 nucleotides match TRBD2. The trim removed 7 bases at V and 1 base at J, leaving 5 bases unmatched. The CDR3 runs 15 residues.

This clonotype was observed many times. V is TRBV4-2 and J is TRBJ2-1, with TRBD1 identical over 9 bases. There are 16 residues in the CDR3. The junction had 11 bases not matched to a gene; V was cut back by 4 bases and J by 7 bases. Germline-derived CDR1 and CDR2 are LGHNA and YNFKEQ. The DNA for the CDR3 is TGTGCCAGCAGCCCGCATTGGACAGGGGAATTTAATGAGCAGTTCTTC. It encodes CASSPHWTGEFNEQFF.

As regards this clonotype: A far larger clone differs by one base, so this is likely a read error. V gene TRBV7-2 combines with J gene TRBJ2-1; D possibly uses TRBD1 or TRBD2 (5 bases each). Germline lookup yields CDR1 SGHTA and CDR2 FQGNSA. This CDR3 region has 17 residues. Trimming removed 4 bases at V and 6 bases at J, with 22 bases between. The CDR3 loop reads CASSSSLRASLRNEQFF. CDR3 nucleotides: TGTGCCAGCAGCTCATCGCTCAGGGCTAGCTTACGCAATGAGCAGTTCTTC.

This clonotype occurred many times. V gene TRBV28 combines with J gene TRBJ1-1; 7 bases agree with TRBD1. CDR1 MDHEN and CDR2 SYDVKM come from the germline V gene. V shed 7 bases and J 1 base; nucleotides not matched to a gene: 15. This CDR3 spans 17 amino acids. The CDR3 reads CASTVLGTGQANTEAFF. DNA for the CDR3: TGTGCCAGCACGGTCTTAGGAACCGGACAGGCGAACACTGAAGCTTTCTTT.

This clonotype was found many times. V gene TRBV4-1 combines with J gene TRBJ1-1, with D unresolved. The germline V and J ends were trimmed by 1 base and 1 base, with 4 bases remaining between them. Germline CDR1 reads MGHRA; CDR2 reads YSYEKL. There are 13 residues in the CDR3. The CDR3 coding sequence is TGCGCCAGCAGCCAAGGGGGGAACACTGAAGCTTTCTTT. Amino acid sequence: CASSQGGNTEAFF.

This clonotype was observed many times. Here the CDR3 DNA reads TGTGCCACCAGTGATTTTGCGGGTTCAGGGGCCAACGTCCTGACTTTC. It specifies CATSDFAGSGANVLTF. This chain uses TRBV24-1 with TRBJ2-6; TRBD2 is a possible D gene (5 bases). V was clipped by 1 base and J by 4 bases, with 10 bases between them. The CDR3 runs to 16 residues. Germline CDR1 reads KGHDR; CDR2 reads SFDVKD.

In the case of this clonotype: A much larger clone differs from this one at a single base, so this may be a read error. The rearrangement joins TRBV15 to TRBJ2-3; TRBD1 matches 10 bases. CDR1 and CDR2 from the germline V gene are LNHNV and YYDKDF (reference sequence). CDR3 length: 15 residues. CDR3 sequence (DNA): TGTGCCACCAGCCTAGTGGGACAGGGGCCAGATGCGCAGTATTTT. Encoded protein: CATSLVGQGPDAQYF.

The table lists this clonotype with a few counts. The CDR3 DNA sequence: TGTGCCAGCAGCTTAGAGCGCGGCAGCACAGATACGCAGTATTTT. It yields the protein CASSLERGSTDTQYF. The rearrangement uses TRBV11-2 and TRBJ2-3; no definite D call. The CDR3 is 15 residues long. The germline V gene encodes CDR1 SGHAT and CDR2 FQNNGV. V was pared by 0 bases and J by 0 bases, with 7 bases between.

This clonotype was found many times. CDR3 protein: CATSRAANTEAFF. The CDR3 bases are TGTGCCACCAGTCGGGCGGCGAACACTGAAGCTTTCTTT. The chain links TRBV24-1 to TRBJ1-1; D is undetermined. CDR1 KGHDR and CDR2 SFDVKD come from the germline V gene. This CDR3 contains 13 residues. V shed 6 bases and J shed 1 base, with 8 bases lying between them.